The 23 T cell receptor beta chains in this list originate from one sample, sequenced in a study of blood T cell repertoires in COVID-19. Sequenced by immunoSEQ multiplex PCR; TCRdb stores in-frame clones only, minus some. The sample lists 150,000 to 180,000 clones, 80% to 90% occurring once. The source material was PBMCs or T cells enriched from blood (not recorded which). These receptors all stem from a man aged 50 to 60 who had recovered from COVID-19.

This clone was found once. This chain links TRBV2 with TRBJ2-7; TRBD2 matches 10 bases. The CDR3 spans 13 residues. Germline V gene lookup returns CDR1 SNHLY and CDR2 FYNNEI. With V trimmed by 6 bases and J by 6 bases, 5 bases remained unmatched. The CDR3 spells CASSPGLASEQYF. CDR3 in DNA: TGTGCCAGCAGCCCGGGACTAGCGAGCGAGCAGTACTTC.

The chain has TRBV6-5 and TRBJ1-3; D not resolved. V was pared by 4 bases and J by 0 bases, with 7 bases between. Germline V gives CDR1 MNHEY, CDR2 SVGAGI. The CDR3 consists of 14 residues. This CDR3 reads CASSSADSGNTIYF. For the CDR3, the DNA is TGTGCCAGCAGTTCGGCGGACTCTGGAAACACCATATATTTT.

The V gene is TRBV4-1, the J gene TRBJ2-1, with TRBD2 matching 9 bases. The CDR3 consists of 17 residues. The junction had 9 bases not matched to a gene; V was cut back by 1 base and J by 5 bases. Germline CDR1 and CDR2: MGHRA and YSYEKL. CDR3 amino acids: CASSQGFRAGGNNEQFF. CDR3 nucleotides: TGCGCCAGCAGCCAAGGTTTTCGAGCGGGGGGAAACAATGAGCAGTTCTTC.

The V and J genes are TRBV30 and TRBJ2-5, with 13 bases identical to TRBD2. The CDR3 covers 16 residues. Germline-derived CDR1 and CDR2 are GTSNPN and SVGIG (reference sequence). The junction had 6 bases not matched to a gene; V was cut back by 0 bases and J by 5 bases. CDR3 DNA sequence: TGTGCCTGGAGTGTACTAGCGGGGGGGCCGATGGAGACCCAGTACTTC. This sequence encodes CAWSVLAGGPMETQYF. Filled out from reference TRBV30 and TRBJ2-5, the complete variable domain reads SQTIHQWPATLVQPVGSPLSLECTVEGTSNPNLYWYRQAAGRGLQLLFYSVGIGQISSEVPQNLSASRPQDRQFILSSKKLLLSDSGFYLCAWSVLAGGPMETQYFGPGTRLLVL.

V is TRBV7-2 and J is TRBJ1-2; no clear D gene. V lost 4 bases to trimming and J lost 4 bases, with 16 bases between them. CDR3 length: 15 residues. Per the germline V gene, CDR1 is SGHTA and CDR2 is FQGNSA. The CDR3 sequence is CASSSATGSFYGYTF. The CDR3, as DNA: TGTGCCAGCAGCTCCGCTACGGGGTCTTTCTATGGCTACACCTTC.

Only one count was recorded for this clone. V and J are TRBV5-8 and TRBJ1-1, with TRBD1 identical over 7 bases. V gave up 1 base and J gave up 7 bases; unmatched junction bases: 16. The CDR3 consists of 17 residues. Germline CDR1 and CDR2: SGHTS and YDEGEE. CDR3 protein: CASSLLGQGDFYGEAFF. The CDR3 DNA reads TGTGCCAGCAGCTTGTTGGGGCAGGGGGATTTTTATGGTGAAGCTTTCTTT.

The chain links TRBV12-5 to TRBJ2-5; 12 bases map to TRBD2. CDR1 and CDR2 (germline): LGHNT, FRNRAP. Germline trimming cut 0 bases from V and 2 bases from J; bases unmatched to any gene: 1. This CDR3 is 16 amino acids long. The CDR3 reads CASGLVTSGRQETQYF. Here the CDR3 DNA reads TGTGCTAGTGGTTTGGTGACTAGCGGGAGACAAGAGACCCAGTACTTC.

The chain joins TRBV30 to TRBJ1-6, with 7 nucleotides matching TRBD1. V was clipped by 2 bases and J by 0 bases; unmatched bases: 1. Germline-derived CDR1 and CDR2 are GTSNPN and SVGIG (reference sequence). This CDR3 contains 15 residues. The CDR3 DNA follows: TGTGCCTGGAGTCCAGGGGGCTCCTATAATTCACCCCTCCACTTT. Translation: CAWSPGGSYNSPLHF. The full variable domain, completed using reference TRBV30 and TRBJ1-6, is SQTIHQWPATLVQPVGSPLSLECTVEGTSNPNLYWYRQAAGRGLQLLFYSVGIGQISSEVPQNLSASRPQDRQFILSSKKLLLSDSGFYLCAWSPGGSYNSPLHFGNGTRLTVT.

This chain joins TRBV10-3 and TRBJ2-7, with D hard to call. The CDR3 is 11 amino acids. V lost 8 bases to trimming and J lost 2 bases, with 7 bases between them. Germline V gene lookup returns CDR1 ENHRY and CDR2 SYGVKD. CDR3 protein: CAIPRAYEQYF. The DNA for the CDR3 is TGTGCCATCCCGAGAGCCTACGAGCAGTACTTC.

Turning to this clone: Within the sample, other DNA sequences also encode this same CDR3. The V and J genes are TRBV5-8 and TRBJ1-5, with 7 positions matching TRBD1. This CDR3 has 14 residues. The ends lost 3 bases at V and 4 bases at J; junction bases unmatched: 4. CDR1 and CDR2 (germline): SGHTS, YDEGEE. CDR3 sequence: CASSSGQPNQPQHF. DNA for the CDR3: TGTGCCAGCAGCTCGGGACAGCCGAATCAGCCCCAGCATTTT.

This chain links TRBV2 with TRBJ1-5, with a possible D match to TRBD1 (5 bases). Germline CDR1 is SNHLY and CDR2 is FYNNEI. This CDR3 comprises 16 residues. With 4 bases removed from V and 2 bases from J, the gap between germline ends came to 15 bases. CDR3 protein: CASSARGARGNQPQHF. As DNA, the CDR3 is TGTGCCAGCAGTGCACGCGGGGCGCGGGGCAATCAGCCCCAGCATTTT.

The table lists this clone with a count of one. The gene calls are TRBV29-1 and TRBJ2-7, with 7 bases fitting TRBD1. The V segment lost 6 bases and the J segment 1 base; nucleotides outside the gene matches: 3. Germline V gives CDR1 SQVTM, CDR2 ANQGSEA. The CDR3 extends over 12 amino acids. CDR3 sequence (DNA): TGCAGCGTACTACAGGGGTCCTACGAGCAGTACTTC. Translating it yields CSVLQGSYEQYF.

The chain uses TRBV6-5 and TRBJ1-6; 8 bases fit TRBD1. The CDR3 contains 14 residues. Germline trimming cut 4 bases from V and 7 bases from J; bases unmatched to any gene: 3. Germline V gives CDR1 MNHEY, CDR2 SVGAGI. The CDR3 region has the DNA TGTGCCAGCAGTTTTCAGGGGGCGAATTCACCCCTCCACTTT. This sequence encodes CASSFQGANSPLHF.

As DNA, the CDR3 is TGTGCCAGCAGCTTAGGTCGCAGGGGCGGATCACCCCTCCACTTT. It specifies CASSLGRRGGSPLHF. The gene calls are TRBV7-9 and TRBJ1-6; D is possibly TRBD1 (6 bases). Trimming took 1 base from V and 10 from J, leaving 14 bases between them. CDR1 and CDR2 (germline): SEHNR, FQNEAQ (reference sequence). The CDR3 contains 15 residues.

CDR3 region: CASKIANPNEKLFF. As DNA, the CDR3 is TGTGCCAGCAAGATCGCGAACCCTAATGAAAAACTGTTTTTT. The gene calls are TRBV2 and TRBJ1-4, with D hard to call. The V and J ends lost 7 bases and 3 bases respectively, with 12 bases between them. This CDR3 is built from 14 residues. CDR1 SNHLY and CDR2 FYNNEI come from the germline V gene. Drawing the rest from reference TRBV2 and TRBJ1-4, the complete variable domain is EPEVTQTPSHQVTQMGQEVILRCVPISNHLYFYWYRQILGQKVEFLVSFYNNEISEKSEIFDDQFSVERPDGSNFTLKIRSTKLEDSAMYFCASKIANPNEKLFFGSGTQLSVL.

This chain joins TRBV7-2 and TRBJ2-3; 8 nucleotides align to TRBD2. Germline assignment: CDR1 SGHTA and CDR2 FQGNSA. The CDR3 has 14 amino acids. V dropped 5 bases and J dropped 6; count of bases not matched to a gene: 7. CDR3 in DNA: TGTGCCAGCAGCCCCCCCGGGACTAGGGATACGCAGTATTTT. Amino acids: CASSPPGTRDTQYF.

The genes are TRBV6-1 and TRBJ1-5; a weak D match, TRBD1 (6 bases). CDR1 and CDR2 from the germline V gene are MNHNS and SASEGT. With 1 base removed from V and 3 bases from J, the gap between germline ends came to 10 bases. The length of the CDR3 is 15 residues. In DNA form, the CDR3 reads TGTGCCAGCAGTGAAGTGGGGGCCGACAATCAGCCCCAGCATTTT. It is translated as CASSEVGADNQPQHF.

Here the CDR3 reads CASRSGDTEDLSNQPQHF. As DNA, the CDR3 is TGCGCCAGCAGAAGCGGAGACACAGAGGACCTTAGCAATCAGCCCCAGCATTTT. The chain links TRBV4-1 to TRBJ1-5, with D hard to call. CDR3 size: 18 residues. The germline V gene encodes CDR1 MGHRA and CDR2 YSYEKL. Deletions cut 6 bases from V and 0 bases from J, with 21 bases between.

The chain is built from TRBV4-3 and TRBJ1-2, with D maybe TRBD1 (5 bases). This CDR3 is built from 15 residues. Trimming cost V 0 bases and J 6 bases, with 14 bases left between them. CDR1 is LGHNA and CDR2 is YSLEER in the germline V gene. The CDR3 here is CASSQDTGRPNGYTF. The CDR3 DNA sequence: TGCGCCAGCAGCCAAGATACAGGACGCCCTAATGGCTACACCTTC.

This chain joins TRBV18 and TRBJ2-6; 9 bases align to TRBD2. After removal of 4 bases from V and 0 bases from J, the junction contained 10 bases not matched to a gene. The CDR3 has 19 residues. Germline V gene data show CDR1 as KGHSH and CDR2 as LQKENI. The CDR3 coding sequence is TGTGCCAGCTCACAACCAGCGGGGGGTCCCTCCTCTGGGGCCAACGTCCTGACTTTC. Encoded protein: CASSQPAGGPSSGANVLTF.

CDR3 in amino acids: CASSLAGPRNGYTF. The CDR3 DNA reads as TGTGCCAGCAGCTTAGCGGGGCCAAGAAATGGCTACACCTTC. V usage is TRBV7-2 and J usage is TRBJ1-2, with a tentative D call TRBD1 (5 bases). Germline V CDR1 and CDR2: SGHTA, FQGNSA. V gave up 0 bases and J gave up 6 bases, with 11 bases separating them. The CDR3 has 14 residues.

This clone was counted between two and nine times. This chain joins TRBV19 and TRBJ1-5; D remains unclear. The V gene lost 3 bases and the J gene lost 7 bases, with 16 bases spanning the gap. Germline assignment: CDR1 LNHDA and CDR2 SQIVND (reference sequence). The CDR3 covers 15 residues. As DNA, the CDR3 is TGTGCCAGTAGTATGGTCGGGTCGGCGTTACAGCCCCAGCATTTT. Its translation is CASSMVGSALQPQHF.

The chain joins TRBV4-1 to TRBJ2-5; no clear D. CDR1 is MGHRA and CDR2 is YSYEKL in the germline V gene. The CDR3 spans 13 residues. Trimming cost V 5 bases and J 4 bases, with 11 bases left between them. The CDR3 here is CASSGAIRETQYF. The CDR3 DNA sequence: TGCGCCAGCAGCGGAGCCATTCGAGAGACCCAGTACTTC.